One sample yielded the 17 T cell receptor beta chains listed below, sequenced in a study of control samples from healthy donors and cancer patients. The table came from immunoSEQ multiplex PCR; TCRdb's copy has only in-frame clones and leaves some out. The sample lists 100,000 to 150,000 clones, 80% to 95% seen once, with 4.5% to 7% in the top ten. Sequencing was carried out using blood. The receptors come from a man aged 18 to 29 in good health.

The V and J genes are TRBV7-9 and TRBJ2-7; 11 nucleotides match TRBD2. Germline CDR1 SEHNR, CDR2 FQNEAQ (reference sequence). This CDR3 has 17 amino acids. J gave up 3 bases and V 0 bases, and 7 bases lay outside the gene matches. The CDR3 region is CASSLALTLAGGYEQYF. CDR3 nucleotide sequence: TGTGCCAGCAGCTTAGCATTAACCCTAGCGGGGGGCTACGAGCAGTACTTC.

CDR3 sequence reads: CATSDPSVGAGELFF. CDR3 nucleotides: TGTGCCACCAGTGATCCCTCGGTAGGGGCCGGGGAGCTGTTTTTT. This chain joins TRBV24-1 and TRBJ2-2; D is perhaps TRBD1 (5 bases). V was pared by 3 bases and J by 6 bases, with 13 bases between. The CDR3 is 15 amino acids. Germline CDR1 and CDR2: KGHDR and SFDVKD.

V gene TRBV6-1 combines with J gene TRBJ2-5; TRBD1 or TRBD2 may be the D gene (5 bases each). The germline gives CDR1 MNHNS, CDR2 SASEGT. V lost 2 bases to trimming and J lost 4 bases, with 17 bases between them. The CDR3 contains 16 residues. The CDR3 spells CASSEPTGGGRETQYF. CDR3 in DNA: TGTGCCAGCAGTGAACCCACTGGGGGTGGGCGAGAGACCCAGTACTTC.

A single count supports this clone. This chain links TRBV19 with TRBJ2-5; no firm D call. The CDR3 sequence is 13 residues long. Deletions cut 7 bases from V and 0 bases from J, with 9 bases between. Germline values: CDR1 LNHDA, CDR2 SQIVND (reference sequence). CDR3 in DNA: TGTGCCAGTAAAAGGTGGGACCAAGAGACCCAGTACTTC. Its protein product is CASKRWDQETQYF.

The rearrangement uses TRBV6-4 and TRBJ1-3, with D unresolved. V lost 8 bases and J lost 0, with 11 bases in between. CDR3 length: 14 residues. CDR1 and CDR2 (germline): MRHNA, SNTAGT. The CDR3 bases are TGTGCCAGCGTGCGGGCCTTCTCTGGAAACACCATATATTTT. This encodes CASVRAFSGNTIYF.

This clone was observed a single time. The CDR3 nucleotides read TGTGCCAGCAGCCTCGAGGGGGATCACAATCAGCCCCAGCATTTT. Amino acids: CASSLEGDHNQPQHF. This chain joins TRBV7-9 and TRBJ1-5; a possible D gene is TRBD1 (6 bases). CDR3 length equals 15 residues. Per the germline V gene, CDR1 is SEHNR and CDR2 is FQNEAQ (reference sequence). Trimming left V 5 bases short and J 3 bases short, with 14 bases between.

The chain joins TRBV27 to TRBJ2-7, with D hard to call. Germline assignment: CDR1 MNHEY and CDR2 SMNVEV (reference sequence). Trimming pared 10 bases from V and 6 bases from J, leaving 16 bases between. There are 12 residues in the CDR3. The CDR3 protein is CAILTSTGEQYF. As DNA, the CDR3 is TGTGCCATATTAACTTCGACGGGCGAGCAGTACTTC.

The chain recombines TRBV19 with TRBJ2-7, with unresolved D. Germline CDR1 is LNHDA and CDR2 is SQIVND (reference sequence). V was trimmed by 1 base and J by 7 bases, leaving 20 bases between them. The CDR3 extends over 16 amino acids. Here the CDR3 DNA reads TGTGCCAGTAGTATAGGGCCCCTAGACCGAACCACGGAGCAGTACTTC. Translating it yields CASSIGPLDRTTEQYF.

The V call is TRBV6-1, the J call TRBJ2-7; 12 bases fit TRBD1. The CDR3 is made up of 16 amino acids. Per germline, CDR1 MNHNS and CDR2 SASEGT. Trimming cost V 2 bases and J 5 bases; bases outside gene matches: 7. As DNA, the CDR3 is TGTGCCAGCAGTGAACGGTCCGGGACAGGGGGCGACGAGCAGTACTTC. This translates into CASSERSGTGGDEQYF.

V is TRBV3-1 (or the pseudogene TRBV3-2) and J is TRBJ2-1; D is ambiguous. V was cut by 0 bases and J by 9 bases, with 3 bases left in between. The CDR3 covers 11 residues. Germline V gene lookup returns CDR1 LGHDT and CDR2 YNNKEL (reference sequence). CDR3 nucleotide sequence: TGTGCCAGCAGCCAAGAATCTGAGCAGTTCTTC. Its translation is CASSQESEQFF.

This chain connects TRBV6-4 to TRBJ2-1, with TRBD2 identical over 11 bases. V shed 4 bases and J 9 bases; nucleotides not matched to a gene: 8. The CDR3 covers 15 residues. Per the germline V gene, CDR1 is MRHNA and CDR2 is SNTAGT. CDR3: CASSASSGGAGEQFF. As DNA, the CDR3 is TGTGCCAGCAGTGCTAGTAGCGGGGGGGCGGGTGAGCAGTTCTTC.

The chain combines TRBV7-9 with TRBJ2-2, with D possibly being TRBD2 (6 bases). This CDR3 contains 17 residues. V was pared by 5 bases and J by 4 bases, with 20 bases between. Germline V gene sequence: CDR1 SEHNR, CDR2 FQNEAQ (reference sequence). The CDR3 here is CASSLTGDRKRTGELFF. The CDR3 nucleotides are TGTGCCAGCAGCCTGACGGGAGACAGAAAACGCACCGGGGAGCTGTTTTTT.

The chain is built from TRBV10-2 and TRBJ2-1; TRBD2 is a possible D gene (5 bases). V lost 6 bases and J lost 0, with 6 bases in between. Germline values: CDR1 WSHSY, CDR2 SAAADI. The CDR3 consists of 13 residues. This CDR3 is CASSRGSYNEQFF. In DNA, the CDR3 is TGCGCCAGCAGCCGGGGCTCCTACAATGAGCAGTTCTTC.

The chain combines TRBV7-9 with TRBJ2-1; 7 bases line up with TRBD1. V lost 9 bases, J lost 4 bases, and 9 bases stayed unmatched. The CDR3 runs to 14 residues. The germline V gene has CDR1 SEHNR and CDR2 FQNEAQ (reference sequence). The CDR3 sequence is CASDRVSLYNEQFF. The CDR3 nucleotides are TGTGCCAGTGACAGGGTCTCCCTTTACAATGAGCAGTTCTTC.

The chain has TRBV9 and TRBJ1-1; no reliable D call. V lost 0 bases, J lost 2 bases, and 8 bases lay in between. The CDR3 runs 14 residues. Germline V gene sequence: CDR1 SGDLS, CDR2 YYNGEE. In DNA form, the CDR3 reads TGTGCCAGCAGCGTAGGGCCAACTAACACTGAAGCTTTCTTT. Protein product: CASSVGPTNTEAFF.

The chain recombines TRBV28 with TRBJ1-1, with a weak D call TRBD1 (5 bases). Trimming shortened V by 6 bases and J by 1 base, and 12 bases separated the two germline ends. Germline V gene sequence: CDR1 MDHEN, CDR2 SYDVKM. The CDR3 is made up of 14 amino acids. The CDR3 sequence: CASSPLGANTEAFF. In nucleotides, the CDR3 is TGTGCCAGCAGCCCTCTAGGGGCGAACACTGAAGCTTTCTTT.

CDR3 residues: CAWNYGGLNYGYTF. The CDR3 DNA sequence: TGTGCCTGGAACTACGGGGGGCTTAACTATGGCTACACCTTC. The chain is built from TRBV30 and TRBJ1-2; D might be TRBD1 (6 bases). Looked up from germline, CDR1 is GTSNPN and CDR2 is SVGIG (reference sequence). The CDR3 is 14 residues long. V lost 4 bases and J 1 base, leaving 13 bases between the germline ends.